This is a list of T cell receptor beta chains from one sample in a study of blood T cell repertoires in COVID-19. The protocol was immunoSEQ multiplex PCR, while the TCRdb copy is restricted to in-frame clones and leaves out a portion. The data contain some 140,000 clones, nearly 80% of them seen just once; the ten biggest clones take up roughly 1.5%. The material sequenced was peripheral blood. The receptors were sampled from a man older than 75 with acute or convalescent COVID-19. Both conserved end residues are part of each CDR3. Each record gives: clone size, J gene, V gene, D gene, CDR3 protein, CDR3 DNA. D genes are given only for firm matches. Size tells how often a clone was seen (once, few, many) or the class of an expanded clone, and some rows leave it out.

>once|TRBJ2-1|TRBV18|TRBD2
CASSPPGTRSLHEQFF
TGTGCCAGCTCACCGCCCGGGACTAGGTCCCTACATGAGCAGTTCTTC
>NA|TRBJ1-3|TRBV5-6|NA
CASSPPGPGGNTIYF
TGTGCCAGCAGCCCCCCAGGGCCCGGTGGAAACACCATATATTTT
>NA|TRBJ2-1|TRBV3-1/TRBV3-2|TRBD2
CASSSGLVEEQFF
TGTGCCAGCAGCTCCGGACTAGTTGAGGAGCAGTTCTTC
>NA|TRBJ2-5|TRBV19|TRBD2
CASSKITGTSQETQYF
TGTGCCAGTAGTAAAATTACCGGGACTAGTCAAGAGACCCAGTACTTC
>NA|TRBJ2-5|TRBV2|NA
CASSADSRETQYF
TGTGCCAGCAGTGCAGACAGTCGGGAGACCCAGTACTTC
>once|TRBJ1-2|TRBV5-4|TRBD1
CASSSGQGRGFGNYGYTF
TGTGCCAGCAGCTCGGGACAGGGGAGGGGTTTCGGGAACTATGGCTACACCTTC
>NA|TRBJ2-5|TRBV7-9|NA
CASSPTQTGQETQYF
TGTGCCAGCAGCCCGACCCAGACAGGACAAGAGACCCAGTACTTC
>NA|TRBJ1-1|TRBV5-1|NA
CASSLGRVPNTEAFF
TGCGCCAGCAGCTTGGGGAGGGTACCGAACACTGAAGCTTTCTTT
>NA|TRBJ2-7|TRBV11-3|TRBD2
CASSLDLAGGLNEQYF
TGTGCCAGCAGCTTAGATCTGGCGGGGGGGCTCAACGAGCAGTACTTC
>NA|TRBJ2-3|TRBV7-8|TRBD1
CASSPGQGRTDTQYF
TGTGCCAGCAGCCCCGGACAGGGGCGCACAGATACGCAGTATTTT
>NA|TRBJ1-2|TRBV9|TRBD1
CASSADRGISGYTF
TGTGCCAGCAGCGCCGACAGGGGAATTAGCGGCTACACCTTC
>few|TRBJ1-2|TRBV6-5|TRBD1
CASSIRGYGYTF
TGTGCCAGCAGTATCAGGGGGTATGGCTACACCTTC
>NA|TRBJ2-7|TRBV5-1|TRBD1
CASKDRDIFNEQYF
TGCGCCAGCAAAGACAGGGATATATTCAACGAGCAGTACTTC
>NA|TRBJ1-5|TRBV12-3/TRBV12-4|NA
CASSPGVVQPQHF
TGTGCCAGCAGCCCAGGGGTGGTACAGCCCCAGCATTTT
>NA|TRBJ1-2|TRBV5-1|TRBD1
CASSLVPTGEATF
TGCGCCAGCAGCTTGGTGCCGACAGGGGAGGCCACCTTC
>NA|TRBJ1-5|TRBV30|TRBD1
CAWSGTEDQPQHF
TGTGCCTGGAGCGGGACAGAGGATCAGCCCCAGCATTTT
>NA|TRBJ2-1|TRBV5-6|NA
CASTRTSTDSYNEQFF
TGTGCCAGCACCCGAACCTCCACAGACTCCTACAATGAGCAGTTCTTC
>NA|TRBJ2-5|TRBV2|NA
CASSQGGAPLRETQYF
TGTGCCAGCAGCCAAGGGGGGGCCCCTCTTAGGGAGACCCAGTACTTC
>NA|TRBJ2-3|TRBV4-1|NA
CASSQDLSWDTQYF
TGCGCCAGCAGCCAAGATCTCAGTTGGGATACGCAGTATTTT
>NA|TRBJ2-1|TRBV19|NA
CASSIVGGGLGNEQFF
TGTGCCAGTAGTATAGTCGGAGGGGGCTTAGGCAATGAGCAGTTCTTC
>NA|TRBJ1-2|TRBV10-2|TRBD1
CASSADTGADYGYTF
TGCGCCAGCAGTGCGGATACAGGGGCGGACTATGGCTACACCTTC
>NA|TRBJ1-1|TRBV30|NA
CAWEARTAAFF
TGTGCCTGGGAAGCGCGAACGGCAGCTTTCTTT
>NA|TRBJ2-5|TRBV9|TRBD1
CASSTGQGAFVETQYF
TGTGCCAGCAGCACCGGACAGGGGGCTTTCGTTGAGACCCAGTACTTC
>once|TRBJ1-4|TRBV3-1/TRBV3-2|NA
CASSQAVEKLFF
TGTGCCAGCAGCCAAGCCGTAGAAAAACTGTTTTTT
>NA|TRBJ2-7|TRBV3-1/TRBV3-2|NA
CASSQDRRGRDEQYF
TGTGCCAGCAGCCAAGATAGAAGGGGCAGGGACGAGCAGTACTTC
>NA|TRBJ1-3|TRBV18|TRBD1
CASSLGQGRAGNTIYF
TGTGCCAGCTCACTCGGACAGGGAAGGGCTGGAAACACCATATATTTT
>once|TRBJ2-3|TRBV7-9|NA
CASSSYSGQWGTDTQYF
TGTGCCAGCAGCTCGTACTCCGGACAGTGGGGCACAGATACGCAGTATTTT
>NA|TRBJ1-2|TRBV7-9|NA
CASSLVGGFGYTF
TGTGCCAGCAGCTTAGTAGGAGGGTTTGGCTACACCTTC
>NA|TRBJ2-6|TRBV5-4|NA
CASSLTSSSGANVLTF
TGTGCCAGCAGCTTGACCTCTAGCTCTGGGGCCAACGTCCTGACTTTC
>NA|TRBJ2-6|TRBV4-3|NA
CASSQDMDRPTGANVLTF
TGCGCCAGCAGCCAAGATATGGACAGACCAACCGGGGCCAACGTCCTGACTTTC
>few|TRBJ2-5|TRBV7-7|NA
CASSSGQGIQETQYF
TGTGCCAGCAGCTCCGGGCAGGGGATCCAAGAGACCCAGTACTTC
>once|TRBJ2-3|TRBV3-1/TRBV3-2|NA
CASSQASDTQYF
TGTGCCAGCAGCCAAGCGTCAGATACGCAGTATTTT
>NA|TRBJ1-5|TRBV12-5|NA
CASGLVGGQPQHF
TGTGCTAGTGGTTTGGTAGGGGGTCAGCCCCAGCATTTT
>NA|TRBJ1-5|TRBV28|NA
CASSFGAGNNQPQHF
TGTGCCAGCAGTTTTGGGGCAGGGAACAATCAGCCCCAGCATTTT
>NA|TRBJ1-2|TRBV14|NA
CASSQDVRSAYGYTF
TGTGCCAGCAGCCAAGATGTGAGGTCCGCCTATGGCTACACCTTC
>NA|TRBJ2-5|TRBV6-6|TRBD1
CASTEQGAETQYF
TGTGCCAGCACCGAGCAGGGGGCGGAGACCCAGTACTTC
>once|TRBJ2-5|TRBV15|TRBD2
CATSRGEGGETQYF
TGTGCCACCAGCAGAGGGGAGGGCGGCGAGACCCAGTACTTC
>once|TRBJ2-5|TRBV4-1|TRBD2
CASSQGSLAGQETQYF
TGCGCCAGCAGCCAAGGGTCCCTAGCGGGTCAAGAGACCCAGTACTTC
>NA|TRBJ2-2|TRBV7-9|NA
CASSRTENTGELFF
TGTGCCAGCAGCAGGACAGAGAACACCGGGGAGCTGTTTTTT
>NA|TRBJ2-2|TRBV19|NA
CASSNDRNTGELFF
TGTGCCAGTAGTAATGACAGGAACACCGGGGAGCTGTTTTTT
>few|TRBJ1-4|TRBV6-2/TRBV6-3|NA
CASSYSRSSGEKLFF
TGTGCCAGCAGTTACTCGAGGTCCTCCGGGGAAAAACTGTTTTTT
>few|TRBJ1-6|TRBV12-3/TRBV12-4|NA
CASIDNFNSPLHF
TGTGCCAGTATAGACAATTTTAATTCACCCCTCCACTTT
>NA|TRBJ2-2|TRBV24-1|TRBD1
CATSDRQGNTGELFF
TGTGCCACCAGTGACCGACAGGGAAACACCGGGGAGCTGTTTTTT
>NA|TRBJ1-2|TRBV6-5|NA
CATQSGGTNYGYTF
TGTGCCACCCAAAGTGGGGGGACTAACTATGGCTACACCTTC
>NA|TRBJ2-3|TRBV19|NA
CASSIQGPIQYF
TGTGCCAGTAGTATTCAGGGGCCCATTCAGTATTTT
>few|TRBJ1-2|TRBV7-2|TRBD1
CASSLGTGLEGYTF
TGTGCCAGCAGCTTAGGGACAGGTTTGGAGGGCTACACCTTC
>NA|TRBJ1-6|TRBV6-5|TRBD1
CASKGTANSPLHF
TGTGCCAGCAAGGGGACAGCCAATTCACCCCTCCACTTT
>NA|TRBJ1-5|TRBV6-2/TRBV6-3|NA
CASRPRDRNQPQHF
TGTGCCAGCAGACCTCGGGATCGCAATCAGCCCCAGCATTTT
>NA|TRBJ2-1|TRBV27|TRBD2
CASSSLAGTEEQFF
TGTGCCAGCTCCTCCCTAGCGGGGACCGAGGAGCAGTTCTTC
>few|TRBJ2-3|TRBV5-8|TRBD2
CASSLAGGVTDTQYF
TGTGCCAGCAGCTTGGCGGGGGGGGTAACAGATACGCAGTATTTT